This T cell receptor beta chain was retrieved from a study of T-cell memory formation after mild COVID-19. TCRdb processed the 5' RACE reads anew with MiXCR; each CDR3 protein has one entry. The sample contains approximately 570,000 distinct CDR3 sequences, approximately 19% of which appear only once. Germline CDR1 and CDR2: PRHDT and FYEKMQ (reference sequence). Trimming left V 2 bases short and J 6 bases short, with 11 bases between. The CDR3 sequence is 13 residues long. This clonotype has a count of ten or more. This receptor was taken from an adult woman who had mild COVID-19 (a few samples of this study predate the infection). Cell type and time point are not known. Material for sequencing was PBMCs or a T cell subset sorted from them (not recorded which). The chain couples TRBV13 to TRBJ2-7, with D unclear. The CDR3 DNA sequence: TGTGCCAGCAGCTTACTTAGTCCGGCCGAGCAGTACTTC. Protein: CASSLLSPAEQYF.